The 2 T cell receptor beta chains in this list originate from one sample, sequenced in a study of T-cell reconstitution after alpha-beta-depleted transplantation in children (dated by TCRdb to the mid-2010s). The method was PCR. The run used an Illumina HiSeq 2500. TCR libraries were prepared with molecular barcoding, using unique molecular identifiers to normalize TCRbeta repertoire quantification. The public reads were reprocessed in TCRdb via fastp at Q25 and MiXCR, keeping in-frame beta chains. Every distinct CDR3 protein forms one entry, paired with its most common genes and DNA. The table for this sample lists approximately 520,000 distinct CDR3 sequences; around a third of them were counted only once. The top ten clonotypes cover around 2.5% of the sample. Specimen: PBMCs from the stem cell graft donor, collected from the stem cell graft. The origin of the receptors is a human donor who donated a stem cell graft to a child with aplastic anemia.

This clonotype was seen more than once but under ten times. CDR3 bases: TGTGCCAGCAGTTGGGGGGAACTGGAGACCCAGTACTTC. It translates to CASSWGELETQYF. This rearrangement joins TRBV12-3 or TRBV12-4 to TRBJ2-5; maybe TRBD2 (6 bases). The germline V and J ends were trimmed by 4 bases and 5 bases, with 11 bases remaining between them. The CDR3 runs to 13 residues.

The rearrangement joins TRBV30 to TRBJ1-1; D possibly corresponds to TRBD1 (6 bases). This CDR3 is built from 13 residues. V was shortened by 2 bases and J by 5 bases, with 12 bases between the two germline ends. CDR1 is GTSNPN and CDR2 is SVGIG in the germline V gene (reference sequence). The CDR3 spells CAWSRQQGTEAFF. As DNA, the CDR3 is TGTGCCTGGAGTCGACAGCAGGGGACTGAAGCTTTCTTT.